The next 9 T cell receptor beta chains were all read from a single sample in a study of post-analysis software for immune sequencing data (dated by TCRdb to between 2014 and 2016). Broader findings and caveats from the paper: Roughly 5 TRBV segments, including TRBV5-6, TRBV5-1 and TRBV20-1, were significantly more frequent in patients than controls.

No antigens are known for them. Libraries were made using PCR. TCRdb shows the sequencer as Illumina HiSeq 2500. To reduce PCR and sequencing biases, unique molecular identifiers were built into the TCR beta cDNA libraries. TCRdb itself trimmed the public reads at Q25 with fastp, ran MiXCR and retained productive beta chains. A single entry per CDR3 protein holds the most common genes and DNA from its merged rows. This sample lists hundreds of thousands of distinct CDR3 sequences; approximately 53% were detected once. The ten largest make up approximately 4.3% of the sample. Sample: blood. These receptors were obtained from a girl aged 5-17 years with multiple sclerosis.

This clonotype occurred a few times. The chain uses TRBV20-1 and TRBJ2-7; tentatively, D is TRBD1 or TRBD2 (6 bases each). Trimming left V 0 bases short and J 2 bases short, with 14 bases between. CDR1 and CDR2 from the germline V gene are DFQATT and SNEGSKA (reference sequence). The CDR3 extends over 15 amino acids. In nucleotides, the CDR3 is TGCAGTGCTAGAGATCCGGGGGCCTCTCCCTACGAGCAGTACTTC. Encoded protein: CSARDPGASPYEQYF.

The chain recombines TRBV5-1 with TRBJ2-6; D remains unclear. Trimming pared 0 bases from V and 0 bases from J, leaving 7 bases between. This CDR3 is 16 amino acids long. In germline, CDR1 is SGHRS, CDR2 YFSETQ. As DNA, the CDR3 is TGCGCCAGCAGCTTGGGACACAGCTCTGGGGCCAACGTCCTGACTTTC. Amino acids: CASSLGHSSGANVLTF.

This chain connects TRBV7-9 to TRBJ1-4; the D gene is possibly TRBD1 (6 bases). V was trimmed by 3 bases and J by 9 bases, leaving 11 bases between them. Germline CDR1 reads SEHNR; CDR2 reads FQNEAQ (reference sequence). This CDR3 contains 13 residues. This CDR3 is CASSFRTEQKLFF. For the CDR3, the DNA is TGTGCCAGCAGCTTCAGGACAGAACAAAAACTGTTTTTT.

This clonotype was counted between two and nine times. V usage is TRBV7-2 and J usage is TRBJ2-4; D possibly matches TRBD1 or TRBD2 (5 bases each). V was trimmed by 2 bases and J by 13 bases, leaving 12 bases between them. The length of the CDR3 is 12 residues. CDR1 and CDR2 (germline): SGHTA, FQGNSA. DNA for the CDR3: TGTGCCAGCAGCTTAACCTTGGGGGAGCAGTACTTC. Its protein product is CASSLTLGEQYF. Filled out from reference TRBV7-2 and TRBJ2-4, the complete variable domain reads GAGVSQSPSNKVTEKGKDVELRCDPISGHTALYWYRQSLGQGLEFLIYFQGNSAPDKSGLPSDRFSAERTGGSVSTLTIQRTQQEDSAVYLCASSLTLGEQYFGAGTRLSVL.

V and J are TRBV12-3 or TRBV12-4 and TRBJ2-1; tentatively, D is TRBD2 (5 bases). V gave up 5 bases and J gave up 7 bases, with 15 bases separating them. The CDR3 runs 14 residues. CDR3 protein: CASSPSGLQNEQFF. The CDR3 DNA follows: TGTGCCAGCAGTCCCAGCGGACTGCAGAATGAGCAGTTCTTC.

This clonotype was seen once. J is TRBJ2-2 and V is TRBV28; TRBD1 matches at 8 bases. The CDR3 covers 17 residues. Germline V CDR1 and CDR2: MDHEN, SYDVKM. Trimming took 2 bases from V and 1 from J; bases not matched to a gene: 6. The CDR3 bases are TGTGCCAGCAGTTTAAATTCAGGGGGCGAGAACACCGGGGAGCTGTTTTTT. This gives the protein CASSLNSGGENTGELFF.

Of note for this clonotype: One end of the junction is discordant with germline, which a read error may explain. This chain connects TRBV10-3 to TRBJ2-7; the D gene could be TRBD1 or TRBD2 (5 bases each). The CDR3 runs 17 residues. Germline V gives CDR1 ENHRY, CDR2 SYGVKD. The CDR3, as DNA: TGTGCCATCAGTGAGTCCCGAGAGGGGCCGAGAGCCTACGAGCGGTACTTC. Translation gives CAISESREGPRAYERYF.

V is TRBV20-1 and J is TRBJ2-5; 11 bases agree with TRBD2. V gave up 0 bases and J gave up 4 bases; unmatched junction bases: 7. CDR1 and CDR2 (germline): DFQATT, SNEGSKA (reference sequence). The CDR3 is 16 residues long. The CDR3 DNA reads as TGCAGTGCTAGAGATGTAGCGGGGGGGCAGAGAGAGACCCAGTACTTC. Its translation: CSARDVAGGQRETQYF.

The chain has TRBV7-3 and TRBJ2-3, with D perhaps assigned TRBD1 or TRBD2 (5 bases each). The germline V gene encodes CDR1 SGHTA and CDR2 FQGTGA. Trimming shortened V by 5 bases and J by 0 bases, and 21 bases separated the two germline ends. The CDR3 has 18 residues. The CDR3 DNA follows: TGTGCCAGCAGCGCGCCCCCTGGGACGGATCCTAGCACAGATACGCAGTATTTT. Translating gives CASSAPPGTDPSTDTQYF.